These T cell receptor beta chains were read from a single sample in a study of T cells after somatic rescue of genetic block. Sequenced by immunoSEQ multiplex PCR; TCRdb stores in-frame clones only, minus some. This table holds 68,000 or so clones, around 93% found once. The specimen was peripheral blood mononuclear cells (PBMCs). Source of these receptors: a man aged 35 to 55. Both conserved end residues are part of each CDR3. D genes are given only for firm matches. Size is omitted from some rows. Given values are once, few, many or a class for expanded clones.

>TRBV9|TRBJ1-2|.|.
CASSVAQVSYYGYTF
TGTGCCAGCAGCGTAGCCCAGGTGTCTTACTATGGCTACACCTTC
>TRBV7-2|TRBJ2-3|.|TRBD2
CASSTIAGGPADTQYF
TGTGCCAGCAGCACAATAGCGGGAGGGCCCGCAGATACGCAGTATTTT
>TRBV2|TRBJ2-4|.|.
CASSVGPEVLYF
TGTGCCAGCAGTGTGGGGCCAGAGGTCCTCTACTTC
>TRBV5-4|TRBJ2-1|.|TRBD1
CASSSDWGQLYNEQFF
TGTGCCAGCAGCTCCGATTGGGGACAGCTCTACAATGAGCAGTTCTTC
>TRBV6-5|TRBJ1-2|few|.
CASSYSKLGQDGYTF
TGTGCCAGCAGTTACTCGAAGTTAGGGCAGGATGGCTACACCTTC
>TRBV6-4|TRBJ1-5|.|.
CASSDYRNRVGFGQPQHF
TGTGCCAGCAGTGATTATCGGAACAGGGTCGGTTTTGGCCAGCCCCAGCATTTT
>TRBV6-1|TRBJ1-3|.|TRBD1
CASSAGGGSGNTIYF
TGTGCCAGCAGTGCAGGGGGAGGCTCTGGAAACACCATATATTTT
>TRBV2|TRBJ1-1|.|.
CASTFWGNTEAFF
TGTGCCAGCACCTTTTGGGGAAATACTGAAGCTTTCTTT
>TRBV6-5|TRBJ2-1|once|TRBD2
CASRPTSGYNEQFF
TGTGCCAGCAGACCGACTAGCGGATACAATGAGCAGTTCTTC
>TRBV5-1|TRBJ2-1|once|.
CASSVQGGSYNEQFF
TGCGCCAGCAGCGTACAGGGAGGTTCGTACAATGAGCAATTCTTC
>TRBV9|TRBJ1-6|.|.
CASSLTTGSPLHF
TGTGCCAGCAGCCTTACGACAGGTTCACCCCTCCACTTT
>TRBV7-2|TRBJ2-3|.|.
CASSLSPDTQYF
TGTGCCAGCAGCTTATCTCCGGATACGCAGTATTTT
>TRBV7-9|TRBJ2-5|.|TRBD1
CASSPLDRAGETQYF
TGTGCCAGCAGCCCCTTGGACAGGGCAGGAGAGACCCAGTACTTC
>TRBV6-6|TRBJ2-1|.|TRBD2
CASSVGLAGAEQFF
TGTGCCAGCTCCGTAGGACTAGCGGGAGCTGAGCAGTTCTTC
>TRBV18|TRBJ2-7|.|TRBD2
CASSDTSGGPSYEQYF
TGTGCCAGCTCAGACACTAGCGGGGGTCCCTCCTACGAGCAGTACTTC